The source of this T cell receptor beta chain is a study of T-cell reconstitution after alpha-beta-depleted transplantation in children. Unique molecular identifiers were incorporated when the TCRbeta library was constructed. TCRdb reprocessed the PCR reads via MiXCR and lists one record per CDR3 protein. The sample lists some 530,000 distinct CDR3 sequences, approximately 13% occurring once. This CDR3 comprises 11 residues. Germline V gives CDR1 LGHDT, CDR2 YNNKEL (reference sequence). The V and J ends lost 3 bases and 6 bases respectively, with 3 bases between them. This clonotype occurred a few times. It may be a read error: a sequence one base away is much more abundant.

V is TRBV3-1 and J is TRBJ2-1, with no clear D. The receptor comes from a human donor who donated a stem cell graft to a child with combined immunodeficiency. Sequenced material: PBMCs from the stem cell graft donor, taken from the stem cell graft. Here the CDR3 reads CASSHFNEQFF. CDR3 in DNA: TGTGCCAGCAGCCACTTCAATGAGCAGTTCTTC.